The clone carrying this TCR beta chain was recorded many times. Antigen: not known. The data belong to a study of regulatory T cells in long-lasting Graves disease. Study at large: Persistent cases took antithyroid drugs over 5 years and stayed TSH receptor antibody positive.

Study-wide results and limits: There was favoring of TRBV28, TRBJ1-2 and TRBJ2-5 in persistent disease. Relative to new patients (966), persistent patients exhibited greater sharing of public clonotypes (2,741).

HTBI primers from iRepertoire and Arm-PCR of CDR3 regions yielded the TCR beta libraries. How the authors handled the data: Looking across samples, the authors found some 67 TRBV and 14 to 15 TRBJ segments. TCRdb re-analysed the multiplex PCR reads in MiXCR, keeping a single row per CDR3 protein. TCRdb, rather than the study authors, made the V and J calls. Among some 330,000 distinct CDR3 sequences listed, around 23% were seen once. Stated time point: persistent/refractory GD, antithyroid drugs over 5 years with positive TRAb. The TCR library was made from RNA extracted from PBMCs. The ends were cut back, 6 bases at V and 3 bases at J, with 14 bases in the middle. This CDR3 has 14 residues.

Sequencing was performed on peripheral blood mononuclear cells (PBMCs), taken when the disease was refractory, from a patient treated with antithyroid drugs. This TCR derives from a woman aged 40 to 50 with Graves disease. The chain links TRBV12-3 or TRBV12-4 to TRBJ1-2; D perhaps matches TRBD1 (5 bases). The DNA of the CDR3 is TGTGCCAGCAGCACCTCGGGCAGGGACTATGGCTACACCTTC. Translation: CASSTSGRDYGYTF.